A selection of T cell receptor beta chains follows, all from one sample in a study of CD8+CD57+ T cells in acquired aplastic anemia. TCRdb redid the calling of the reads with MiXCR, one entry per CDR3 protein. The sample shows fewer than 200,000 distinct CDR3 sequences, about 60% of them seen only once. Source material: sorted CD4+, CD8+, or CD8+CD57+ T cells (not recorded which) from PBMCs. The receptors were gathered from a human donor in good health. The CDR3 runs from the conserved cysteine through the conserved F or W. D genes are given only for firm matches. Size values are once, few and many counts, or a class for expanded clones, and some rows have none.

d_gene	v_gene	j_gene	abundance	CDR3aa	CDR3nt
-	TRBV24-1	TRBJ2-1	-	CATSDAPGHEQFF	TGTGCCACCAGTGATGCCCCGGGTCATGAGCAGTTCTTC
TRBD1	TRBV10-3	TRBJ1-1	-	CAISAAQGGTEAFF	TGTGCCATCAGTGCTGCCCAGGGGGGCACTGAAGCTTTCTTT
TRBD1	TRBV6-6	TRBJ2-7	-	CASGPQGFEQYF	TGTGCCAGCGGGCCACAGGGGTTCGAGCAGTACTTC
-	TRBV4-3	TRBJ1-1	many	CASKFSADLSYAEAFF	TGCGCCAGCAAATTTAGTGCGGACCTATCCTACGCTGAAGCTTTCTTT
-	TRBV19	TRBJ1-1	-	CASSPGIGLRTEAFF	TGTGCCAGTAGCCCAGGGATTGGGCTTCGGACTGAAGCTTTCTTT
-	TRBV7-9	TRBJ1-5	once	CASSLSAGLGQPQHF	TGTGCCAGCAGCTTGTCCGCAGGGTTGGGTCAGCCCCAGCATTTT
TRBD1	TRBV20-1	TRBJ2-3	few	CSAIGTGQDTQYF	TGCAGTGCTATCGGGACAGGCCAAGATACGCAGTATTTT
TRBD1	TRBV2	TRBJ2-1	-	CASSQGAGTGENEQFF	TGTGCCAGCAGCCAAGGGGCCGGGACAGGGGAAAATGAGCAGTTCTTC
-	TRBV7-9	TRBJ2-7	-	CASSSTVANPEAFYEQYF	TGTGCCAGCAGCTCCACGGTGGCAAACCCCGAGGCTTTTTACGAGCAGTACTTC
TRBD2	TRBV5-1	TRBJ2-1	-	CASSLDVSGIYNEQFF	TGCGCCAGCAGCTTGGATGTTAGCGGGATCTACAATGAGCAGTTCTTC
-	TRBV10-3	TRBJ2-7	-	CAISESPGRQHSYEQYF	TGTGCCATCAGTGAAAGTCCGGGACGTCAACACTCCTACGAGCAGTACTTC
-	TRBV10-3	TRBJ1-2	-	CAIRLAGGYTF	TGTGCCATCAGGCTGGCGGGGGGCTACACCTTC
-	TRBV29-1	TRBJ1-4	-	CSVKGPGDEKLFF	TGCAGCGTAAAGGGTCCGGGAGATGAAAAACTGTTTTTT
-	TRBV7-8	TRBJ2-6	-	CASSQMAPDSGANVLTF	TGTGCCAGCAGCCAGATGGCTCCTGACTCTGGGGCCAACGTCCTGACTTTC
-	TRBV9	TRBJ2-7	-	CASSASTGSGNEQYF	TGTGCCAGCAGCGCGTCAACAGGGTCCGGGAACGAGCAGTACTTC
-	TRBV7-2	TRBJ2-1	-	CASNPGTQSYNEQFF	TGTGCCAGCAACCCCGGGACACAGAGCTACAATGAGCAGTTCTTC
TRBD1	TRBV9	TRBJ2-7	-	CASSSRRTGGFYEQYF	TGTGCCAGCAGCTCCCGTCGGACAGGGGGTTTTTACGAGCAGTACTTC
TRBD2	TRBV4-1	TRBJ2-7	few	CASSQGEGGEQYF	TGCGCCAGCAGCCAAGGGGAGGGAGGCGAGCAGTACTTC
-	TRBV5-4	TRBJ2-3	-	CASSTRFFDGGGNTQYF	TGTGCCAGCAGCACCCGATTCTTTGATGGAGGAGGTAATACGCAGTATTTT
TRBD1	TRBV7-9	TRBJ2-7	-	CASAPRDRVNEQYF	TGTGCCAGCGCGCCACGGGACAGGGTAAACGAGCAGTACTTC
TRBD1	TRBV6-6	TRBJ2-7	many	CASSFRDRGDEQYF	TGTGCCAGCAGTTTCCGGGACAGGGGCGACGAGCAGTACTTC
-	TRBV3-1	TRBJ2-3	once	CASSQARRDTQYF	TGTGCCAGCAGCCAGGCCCGGAGAGATACGCAGTATTTT
TRBD2	TRBV12-3/TRBV12-4	TRBJ2-5	-	CASRAGVGETQYF	TGTGCCAGCAGGGCGGGGGTTGGGGAGACCCAGTACTTC
TRBD2	TRBV20-1	TRBJ2-7	-	CSAPGLATYEQYF	TGCAGTGCGCCGGGACTAGCGACCTACGAGCAGTACTTC
TRBD2	TRBV6-1	TRBJ2-1	many	CASGLVIHNEQFF	TGTGCCAGCGGACTAGTGATTCACAATGAGCAGTTCTTC
-	TRBV29-1	TRBJ2-7	-	CSLEGAGYEQYF	TGCAGCTTGGAGGGGGCAGGGTACGAGCAGTACTTC
TRBD1	TRBV2	TRBJ1-2	-	CASRTGQGANGYTF	TGTGCCAGCAGGACGGGACAGGGGGCGAATGGCTACACCTTC
-	TRBV2	TRBJ2-7	-	CASTGVGAYEQYF	TGTGCCAGCACCGGGGTGGGGGCCTACGAGCAGTACTTC
-	TRBV4-1	TRBJ2-5	many	CASSQESPRHSQETQYF	TGCGCCAGCAGCCAAGAATCGCCGAGACATTCCCAAGAGACCCAGTACTTC
-	TRBV7-2	TRBJ2-1	-	CASSLDLTVPNNEQFF	TGTGCCAGCAGCTTAGATCTCACGGTACCCAACAATGAGCAGTTCTTC
-	TRBV27	TRBJ2-1	-	CASSLSETQPYNEQFF	TGTGCCAGCAGTTTATCCGAGACCCAACCCTACAATGAGCAGTTCTTC
-	TRBV29-1	TRBJ2-5	once	CSVVMGQETQYF	TGCAGCGTTGTTATGGGTCAAGAGACCCAGTACTTC
TRBD2	TRBV7-3	TRBJ2-7	-	CASSGRLLAGRYEQYF	TGTGCCAGCAGTGGCCGGCTACTAGCGGGCCGTTACGAGCAGTACTTC
-	TRBV2	TRBJ1-2	-	CASGRDIQNYGYTF	TGTGCCAGCGGGCGGGACATTCAAAACTATGGCTACACCTTC
-	TRBV4-1	TRBJ1-1	few	CASSQDFTGRGTEAFF	TGCGCCAGCAGCCAAGATTTCACAGGGCGGGGCACTGAAGCTTTCTTT
-	TRBV10-3	TRBJ1-5	-	CAISDNTSPQHF	TGTGCCATCAGTGATAACACCAGCCCCCAGCATTTT
-	TRBV2	TRBJ2-1	-	CASSVEGYEQFF	TGTGCCAGCAGTGTGGAGGGCTATGAGCAGTTCTTC
-	TRBV2	TRBJ1-5	-	CASSVVRGAEPQHF	TGTGCCAGCAGTGTCGTACGGGGGGCCGAACCCCAGCATTTT
-	TRBV24-1	TRBJ1-5	-	CATSDSGRGSNQPQHF	TGTGCCACCAGTGATTCAGGGAGGGGCAGCAATCAGCCCCAGCATTTT
TRBD1	TRBV20-1	TRBJ1-1	-	CSADGQVNTEAFF	TGCAGTGCCGACGGACAGGTGAACACTGAAGCTTTCTTT
TRBD1	TRBV24-1	TRBJ2-1	-	CATSGQGLGEQFF	TGTGCCACCAGTGGACAGGGTTTAGGTGAGCAGTTCTTC
-	TRBV20-1	TRBJ2-1	-	CSARERRGPGSYNEQFF	TGCAGTGCTAGGGAGCGGCGGGGGCCCGGGTCGTACAATGAGCAGTTCTTC
-	TRBV5-1	TRBJ1-1	-	CASSKGSEAFF	TGCGCCAGCAGTAAGGGTTCTGAAGCTTTCTTT
-	TRBV29-1	TRBJ2-7	-	CSVLRDIGYEQYF	TGCAGCGTCCTCCGAGACATCGGCTACGAGCAGTACTTC
-	TRBV12-3/TRBV12-4	TRBJ2-5	many	CASSLSPGQETQYF	TGTGCCAGCAGTTTAAGTCCCGGTCAAGAGACCCAGTACTTC
-	TRBV7-2	TRBJ2-7	-	CASSLSSNRYEQYF	TGTGCCAGCAGCTTAAGTTCGAATCGCTACGAGCAGTACTTC
-	TRBV2	TRBJ1-1	once	CASQLMNTEAFF	TGTGCCAGCCAACTAATGAACACTGAAGCTTTCTTT
TRBD1	TRBV20-1	TRBJ2-7	-	CSARSSTGVDEQYF	TGCAGTGCTAGATCCTCGACAGGGGTGGACGAGCAGTACTTC
TRBD1	TRBV13	TRBJ2-7	once	CASSLWQGAGEQYF	TGTGCCAGCAGCTTATGGCAGGGGGCAGGCGAGCAGTACTTC
TRBD2	TRBV7-4	TRBJ2-7	few	CASSNGGSRAYEQYF	TGCGCCAGCAGCAACGGGGGGTCGAGGGCCTACGAGCAGTACTTC
TRBD2	TRBV20-1	TRBJ2-1	-	CSARTSGGFSYNEQFF	TGCAGTGCTAGGACTAGCGGGGGGTTCTCCTACAATGAGCAGTTCTTC
-	TRBV2	TRBJ2-1	-	CASIDGSYEQFF	TGTGCCAGCATTGATGGATCCTATGAGCAGTTCTTC
-	TRBV5-6	TRBJ2-7	once	CASSLTWGFSYEQYF	TGTGCCAGCAGCTTGACCTGGGGGTTCTCCTACGAGCAGTACTTC
-	TRBV29-1	TRBJ1-3	-	CSVERYSGNTIYF	TGCAGCGTTGAAAGGTATTCTGGAAACACCATATATTTT
-	TRBV7-3	TRBJ2-7	-	CASTRGHEQYF	TGTGCCAGCACTCGGGGTCACGAGCAGTACTTC
-	TRBV11-2	TRBJ1-2	-	CASRHQAGGGYTF	TGTGCCAGCAGGCACCAGGCGGGCGGCGGCTACACCTTC
-	TRBV2	TRBJ2-5	-	CASQLRRGRGETQYF	TGTGCCAGCCAATTAAGGAGGGGGAGAGGAGAGACCCAGTACTTC
-	TRBV27	TRBJ2-6	-	CASSGRLPVGVLTF	TGTGCCAGCAGTGGTCGACTCCCAGTAGGGGTCCTGACTTTC
-	TRBV4-3	TRBJ2-6	many	CASSQDTAYSGANVLTF	TGCGCCAGCAGCCAAGATACAGCTTACTCTGGGGCCAACGTCCTGACTTTC